Detailed here is one T cell receptor beta chain. No antigen is known for it. Germline V gives CDR1 SGHRS, CDR2 YFSETQ. The CDR3 contains 14 residues. Trimming took 4 bases from V and 5 from J, leaving 13 bases between them. DNA loading was fixed at roughly 360 ng for all bulk PBMC samples. Some clones are missing from TCRdb's copy, which holds only in-frame ones; the method was immunoSEQ multiplex PCR. The table records around 14,000 clones, more than 75% of them present only once. This entry is derived from a study of blood T cell dynamics during melanoma immunotherapy. Across the study: Patients with metastatic melanoma got pembrolizumab or nivolumab-ipilimumab as first-line care.

Time point defined: pre-treatment baseline. No patient had earlier systemic cancer treatment, concurrent immunosuppressants, or another active cancer. Findings and limits, study-wide: Clones driving repertoire changes may be melanoma-specific or general immune activation.

Sample: blood, taken from a patient treated with checkpoint blockade. The sequence came from a human donor with melanoma. The V and J genes are TRBV5-1 and TRBJ2-1; D perhaps matches TRBD2 (6 bases). The CDR3 coding sequence is TGCGCCAGCAGCCAACTCCGGAGGGACAATGAGCAGTTCTTC. Its protein product is CASSQLRRDNEQFF.